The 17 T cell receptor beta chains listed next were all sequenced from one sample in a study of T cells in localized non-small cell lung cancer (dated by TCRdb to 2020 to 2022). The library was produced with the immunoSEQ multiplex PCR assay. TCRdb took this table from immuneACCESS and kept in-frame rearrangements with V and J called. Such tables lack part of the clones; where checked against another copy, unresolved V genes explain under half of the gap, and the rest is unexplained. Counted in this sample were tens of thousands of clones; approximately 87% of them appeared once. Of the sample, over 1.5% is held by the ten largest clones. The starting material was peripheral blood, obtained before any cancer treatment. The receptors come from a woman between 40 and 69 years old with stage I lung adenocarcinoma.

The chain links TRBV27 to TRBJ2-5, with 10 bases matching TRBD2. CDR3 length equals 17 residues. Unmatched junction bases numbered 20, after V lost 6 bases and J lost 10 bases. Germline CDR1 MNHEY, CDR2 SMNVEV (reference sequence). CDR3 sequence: CASSLKGLAGEPRRQYF. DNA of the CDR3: TGTGCCAGCAGCCTGAAAGGGCTAGCGGGAGAACCCCGCCGCCAGTACTTC.

For the CDR3, the DNA is TGTGCCAGCAGCTTAGGACAAGATCAGCCCCAGCATTTT. Translating gives CASSLGQDQPQHF. This sequence joins TRBV11-1 and TRBJ1-5; no clear D. The CDR3 length is 13 residues. CDR1 is SGHAT and CDR2 is FQDESV in the germline V gene (reference sequence). Trimming shortened V by 1 base and J by 5 bases, and 6 bases separated the two germline ends.

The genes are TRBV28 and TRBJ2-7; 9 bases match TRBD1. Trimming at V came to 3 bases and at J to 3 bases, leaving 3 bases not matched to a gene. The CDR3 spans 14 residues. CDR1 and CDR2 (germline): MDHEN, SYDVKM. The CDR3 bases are TGTGCCAGCAGTTTGACAGGGGGAAACTACGAGCAGTACTTC. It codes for CASSLTGGNYEQYF.

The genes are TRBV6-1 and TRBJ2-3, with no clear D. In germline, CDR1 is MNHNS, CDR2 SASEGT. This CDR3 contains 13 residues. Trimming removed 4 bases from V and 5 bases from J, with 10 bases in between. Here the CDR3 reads CASSGPLVDTQYF. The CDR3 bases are TGTGCCAGCAGTGGACCCCTGGTAGATACGCAGTATTTT.

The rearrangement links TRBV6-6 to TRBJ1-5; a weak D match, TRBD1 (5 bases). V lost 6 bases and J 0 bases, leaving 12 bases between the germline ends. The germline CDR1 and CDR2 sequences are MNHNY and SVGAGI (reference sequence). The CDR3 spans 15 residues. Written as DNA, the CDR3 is TGTGCCAGCAGCCTCATACAGGCTAGCAATCAGCCCCAGCATTTT. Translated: CASSLIQASNQPQHF.

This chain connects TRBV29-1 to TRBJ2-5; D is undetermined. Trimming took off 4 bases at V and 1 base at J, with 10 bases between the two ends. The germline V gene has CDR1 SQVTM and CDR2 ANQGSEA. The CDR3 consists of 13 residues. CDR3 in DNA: TGCAGCGTTGCGGGCAGCCTCCAAGAGACCCAGTACTTC. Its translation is CSVAGSLQETQYF.

The CDR3: CASSLGLAPYNEQFF. The CDR3, as DNA: TGCGCCAGCAGCTTAGGGCTAGCGCCATACAATGAGCAGTTCTTC. V usage is TRBV5-1 and J usage is TRBJ2-1, with D possibly TRBD2 on 6 matching bases. The V gene's germline CDR1 is SGHRS and CDR2 YFSETQ. This CDR3 has 15 amino acids. The V end lost 2 bases, the J end lost 4 bases, and 13 bases lay between the germline ends.

The CDR3 sequence is CASSVASSWTGDYGYTF. The DNA for the CDR3 is TGTGCCAGCAGCGTAGCCTCCTCCTGGACAGGGGACTATGGCTACACCTTC. The rearrangement links TRBV9 to TRBJ1-2, with 9 positions matching TRBD1. The J segment lost 3 bases and the V segment lost 0 bases, leaving 9 bases of the junction unmatched. CDR3 length: 17 amino acids. From germline, CDR1 is SGDLS and CDR2 YYNGEE.

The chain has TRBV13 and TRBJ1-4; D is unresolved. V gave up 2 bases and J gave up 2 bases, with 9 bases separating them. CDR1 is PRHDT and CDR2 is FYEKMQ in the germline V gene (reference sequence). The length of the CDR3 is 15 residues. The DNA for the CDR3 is TGTGCCAGCAGCTTATGGGAGAGGACTAATGAAAAACTGTTTTTT. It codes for CASSLWERTNEKLFF.

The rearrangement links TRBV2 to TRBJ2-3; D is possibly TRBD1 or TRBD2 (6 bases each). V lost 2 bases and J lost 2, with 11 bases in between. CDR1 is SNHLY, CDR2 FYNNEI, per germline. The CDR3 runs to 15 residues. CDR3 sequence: CASSELRGATDTQYF. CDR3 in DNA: TGTGCCAGCAGTGAACTTAGGGGGGCCACAGATACGCAGTATTTT. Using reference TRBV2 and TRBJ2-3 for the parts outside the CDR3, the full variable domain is EPEVTQTPSHQVTQMGQEVILRCVPISNHLYFYWYRQILGQKVEFLVSFYNNEISEKSEIFDDQFSVERPDGSNFTLKIRSTKLEDSAMYFCASSELRGATDTQYFGPGTRLTVL.

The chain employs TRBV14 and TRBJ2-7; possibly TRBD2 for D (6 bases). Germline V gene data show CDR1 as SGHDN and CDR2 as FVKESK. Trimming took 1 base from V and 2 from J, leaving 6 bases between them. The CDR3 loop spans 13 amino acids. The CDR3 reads CASSQGGAYEQYF. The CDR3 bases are TGTGCCAGCAGCCAAGGGGGGGCCTACGAGCAGTACTTC.

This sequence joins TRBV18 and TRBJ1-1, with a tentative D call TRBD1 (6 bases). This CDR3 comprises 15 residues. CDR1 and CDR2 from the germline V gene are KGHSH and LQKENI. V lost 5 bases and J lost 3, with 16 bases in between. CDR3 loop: CASSGGLMGDTEAFF. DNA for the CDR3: TGTGCCAGCTCAGGGGGCCTCATGGGGGACACTGAAGCTTTCTTT.

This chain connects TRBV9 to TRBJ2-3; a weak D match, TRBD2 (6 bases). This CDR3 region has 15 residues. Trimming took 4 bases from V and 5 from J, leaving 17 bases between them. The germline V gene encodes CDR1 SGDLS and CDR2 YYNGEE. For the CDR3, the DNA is TGTGCCAGCAGCCTATCAGCGGGTGGTCTAGATACGCAGTATTTT. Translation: CASSLSAGGLDTQYF.

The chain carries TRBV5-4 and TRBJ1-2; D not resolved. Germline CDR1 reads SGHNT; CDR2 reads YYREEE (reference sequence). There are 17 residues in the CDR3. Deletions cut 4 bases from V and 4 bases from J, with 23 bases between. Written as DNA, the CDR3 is TGTGCCAGCAGCCAAGATTCCTCCCTCGCCTTACGCTATGGCTACACCTTC. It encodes CASSQDSSLALRYGYTF.

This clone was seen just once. DNA of the CDR3: TGTGCCAGCAGCCGCCCGACAGGGGCAGGCAATGAGCAGTTCTTC. Translating it yields CASSRPTGAGNEQFF. V and J are TRBV7-3 and TRBJ2-1; 8 bases line up with TRBD1. Unmatched junction bases numbered 9, after V lost 5 bases and J lost 6 bases. CDR3 size: 15 residues. Looked up from germline, CDR1 is SGHTA and CDR2 is FQGTGA.

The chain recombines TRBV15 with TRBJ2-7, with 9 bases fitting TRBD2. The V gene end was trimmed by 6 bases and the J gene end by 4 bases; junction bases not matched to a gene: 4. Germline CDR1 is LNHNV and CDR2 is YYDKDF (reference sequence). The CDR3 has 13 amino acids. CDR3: CATSSGSAYEQYF. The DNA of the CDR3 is TGTGCCACCAGTAGCGGGAGTGCTTACGAGCAGTACTTC.

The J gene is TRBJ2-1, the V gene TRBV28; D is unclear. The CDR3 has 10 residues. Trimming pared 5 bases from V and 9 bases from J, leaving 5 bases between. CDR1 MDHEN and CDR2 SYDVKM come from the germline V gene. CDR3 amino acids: CASSSREQFF. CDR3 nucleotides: TGTGCCAGCAGTAGCCGTGAGCAGTTCTTC.